The clone carrying this TCR beta chain was recorded a few times. The junction had 3 bases not matched to a gene; V was cut back by 1 base and J by 0 bases. This CDR3 has 16 amino acids. Germline CDR1 SGHDT, CDR2 YYEEEE. The data belong to a study of T cell changes during pregnancy in multiple sclerosis. Assay: immunoSEQ multiplex PCR; the TCRdb copy retains only in-frame clones and omits some. The table lists about 97,000 clones, more than 90% of them singletons, with 2.5% to 4% in the top ten. The chain uses TRBV5-6 and TRBJ2-2, with TRBD1 matching over 7 bases. This clonotype originated in a female donor with multiple sclerosis, enrolled in a pregnancy study. This sample comprised peripheral blood, obtained in the second trimester of pregnancy. The CDR3 bases are TGTGCCAGCAGCTTGATGGGGACAGCGAACACCGGGGAGCTGTTTTTT. It translates to CASSLMGTANTGELFF.